This TCR beta chain was profiled in a study of cytomegalovirus exposure and HLA in healthy donors. Study results and caveats: Three CMV-associated chains proved CMV antigen-specific in vitro.

Generated by immunoSEQ multiplex PCR, the TCRdb table keeps only in-frame clones and is missing some. The sample yields some 180,000 clones, around nine tenths seen once. Concerning this clone: Antigen: not known.

This CDR3 is built from 14 residues. Germline V gene lookup returns CDR1 LGHNA and CDR2 YSLEER. Trimming cost V 1 base and J 3 bases, with 10 bases left between them. This TCR came from a man under 40 in good health and CMV-seropositive. The sample consisted of PBMCs. The rearrangement links TRBV4-3 to TRBJ2-7, with D possibly matching TRBD1 (5 bases). The CDR3 reads CASSQGQQVYEQYF. The CDR3, as DNA: TGCGCCAGCAGCCAAGGTCAACAGGTCTACGAGCAGTACTTC.